One and the same sample provided the 22 T cell receptor beta chains below, sequenced in a study of cytomegalovirus exposure and HLA in healthy donors. Primers for the PCR totalled 60 Vbeta and 13 Jbeta. Using immunoSEQ multiplex PCR, the repertoire was profiled, and TCRdb retains in-frame clones only, with some absent. The sample's table shows fewer than 110,000 clones. Input material: PBMCs. These receptors came from a man aged 40-55 years in good health and CMV-seronegative.

The J gene is TRBJ1-4, the V gene TRBV27, with TRBD1 matching over 8 bases. The CDR3 has 16 amino acids. The J segment lost 8 bases and the V segment lost 1 base, leaving 9 bases of the junction unmatched. Germline lookup yields CDR1 MNHEY and CDR2 SMNVEV (reference sequence). CDR3 in amino acids: CASSLYDRGTGEKLFF. CDR3 DNA sequence: TGTGCCAGCAGTTTATATGACAGGGGTACGGGGGAAAAACTGTTTTTT.

The CDR3 sequence: CASAMNPHTEAFF. The DNA of the CDR3 is TGTGCCTCCGCGATGAATCCCCACACTGAAGCTTTCTTT. The V and J genes are TRBV6-5 and TRBJ1-1; D gene uncertain. The germline gives CDR1 MNHEY, CDR2 SVGAGI. Trimming cost V 11 bases and J 3 bases, with 16 bases left between them. The length of the CDR3 is 13 residues.

The chain couples TRBV7-8 to TRBJ1-6, with a weak D call TRBD1 (5 bases). This CDR3 is built from 15 residues. Between the trimmed V and J ends, which lost 1 base and 8 bases, there was a span of 12 bases. Germline lookup yields CDR1 SGHVS and CDR2 FQNEAQ. DNA of the CDR3: TGTGCCAGCAGCTTAGTTGGGGGGATGTATTCACCCCTCCACTTT. Protein product: CASSLVGGMYSPLHF.

CDR3 in amino acids: CASSRAGGPKNIQYF. CDR3 coding DNA: TGTGCCAGCAGCCGTGCAGGGGGGCCCAAAAACATTCAGTACTTC. J is TRBJ2-4 and V is TRBV5-6, with D maybe TRBD1 (7 bases). Trimming removed 4 bases from V and 2 bases from J, with 13 bases in between. The CDR3 consists of 15 residues. Germline V gene lookup returns CDR1 SGHDT and CDR2 YYEEEE. The full variable domain, completed using reference TRBV5-6 and TRBJ2-4, is DAGVTQSPTHLIKTRGQQVTLRCSPKSGHDTVSWYQQALGQGPQFIFQYYEEEERQRGNFPDRFSGHQFPNYSSELNVNALLLGDSALYLCASSRAGGPKNIQYFGAGTRLSVL.

The V call is TRBV7-2, the J call TRBJ2-7; D perhaps matches TRBD2 (6 bases). There are 15 residues in the CDR3. V was clipped by 5 bases and J by 4 bases, with 18 bases between them. Germline V CDR1 and CDR2: SGHTA, FQGNSA. DNA for the CDR3: TGTGCCAGCAGCCTGACGGGGACTCGTGAATACGAGCAGTACTTC. Its translation is CASSLTGTREYEQYF.

The chain is built from TRBV9 and TRBJ1-6, with 12 positions matching TRBD1. The CDR3 has 14 amino acids. Germline CDR1 reads SGDLS; CDR2 reads YYNGEE. The V and J ends lost 3 bases and 10 bases, in that order; junction bases with no gene match: 2. DNA for the CDR3: TGTGCCAGCAGCGCTGGGACAGGGGGCTCACCCCTCCACTTT. This encodes CASSAGTGGSPLHF.

CDR3 in DNA: TGTGCCAGCAGTCCGCGGGGGCCCGAGACCCAGTACTTC. This codes for CASSPRGPETQYF. V and J are TRBV7-9 and TRBJ2-5, with D possibly TRBD2 on 7 matching bases. Per the germline V gene, CDR1 is SEHNR and CDR2 is FQNEAQ (reference sequence). The CDR3 covers 13 residues. The germline V and J ends were trimmed by 6 bases and 5 bases, with 13 bases remaining between them.

The chain carries TRBV7-8 and TRBJ2-1; 14 positions agree with TRBD2. V lost 5 bases, J lost 8 bases, and 14 bases stayed unmatched. This CDR3 region has 18 residues. Germline CDR1 reads SGHVS; CDR2 reads FQNEAQ. CDR3 loop: CASSPRGTSGRSGHEQFF. In DNA, the CDR3 is TGTGCCAGCAGCCCGAGAGGGACTAGCGGGAGAAGTGGGCATGAGCAGTTCTTC.

The V gene is TRBV6-6, the J gene TRBJ1-2, with 8 positions matching TRBD1. CDR1 and CDR2 from the germline V gene are MNHNY and SVGAGI (reference sequence). The CDR3 totals 16 residues. The junction had 9 bases not matched to a gene; V was cut back by 6 bases and J by 0 bases. The CDR3 coding sequence is TGTGCCAGCAGCCTGGACAGGGTTGGGGCTAACTATGGCTACACCTTC. Residues: CASSLDRVGANYGYTF.

The chain carries TRBV7-2 and TRBJ2-5; 10 bases align to TRBD2. V lost 4 bases to trimming and J lost 5 bases; unmatched junction nucleotides: 7. The CDR3 extends over 15 amino acids. CDR1 is SGHTA, CDR2 FQGNSA, per germline. The CDR3, as DNA: TGTGCCAGCAGCTGGCGAGCGGGGGGGCGCGAGACCCAGTACTTC. It is translated as CASSWRAGGRETQYF.

The gene calls are TRBV18 and TRBJ2-4; maybe TRBD2 (6 bases). The CDR3 spans 13 residues. Trimming cost V 2 bases and J 9 bases, with 11 bases left between them. Per germline, CDR1 KGHSH and CDR2 LQKENI. CDR3 sequence (DNA): TGTGCCAGCTCACCAGAGACTAGTAGCATTCAGTACTTC. Amino acid sequence: CASSPETSSIQYF.

As to this clone: One end of the junction fails to match germline, which may point to a read error. The chain is built from TRBV11-2 and TRBJ1-3, with no clear D. There are 14 residues in the CDR3. Germline CDR1 and CDR2: SGHAT and FQNNGV. The CDR3 sequence is CATRGRDSGNAIYF. In DNA, the CDR3 is TGTGCCACCAGAGGCAGAGACTCTGGAAACGCCATATATTTT.

V is TRBV27 and J is TRBJ2-3; TRBD2 might be the D (6 bases). V was pared by 6 bases and J by 1 base, with 17 bases between. Germline V CDR1 and CDR2: MNHEY, SMNVEV (reference sequence). The CDR3 totals 16 residues. The CDR3 DNA is TGTGCCAGCAGCAGTTTTAGCGGCCTGGGCACAGATACGCAGTATTTT. It codes for CASSSFSGLGTDTQYF.

The chain recombines TRBV25-1 with TRBJ1-2, with 8 bases lining up with TRBD1. V lost 6 bases to trimming and J lost 6 bases; unmatched junction nucleotides: 9. This CDR3 has 14 amino acids. Germline CDR1 is MGHDK and CDR2 is SYGVNS. In nucleotides, the CDR3 is TGTGCCAGCAGACGCCAGGGGGCAGGGGATGGCTACACCTTC. This gives the protein CASRRQGAGDGYTF.

The genes are TRBV4-3 and TRBJ1-2; TRBD1 might be the D (6 bases). Germline V gene sequence: CDR1 LGHNA, CDR2 YSLEER. Between the trimmed V and J ends, which lost 0 bases and 12 bases, there was a span of 17 bases. The CDR3 contains 14 residues. The CDR3 DNA follows: TGCGCCAGCAGCCAAGAAACTTGGGGAGGGGGACACACCTTC. It yields the protein CASSQETWGGGHTF.

The J gene is TRBJ2-1, the V gene TRBV7-2; maybe TRBD1 (8 bases). CDR3 length equals 16 residues. CDR1 and CDR2 (germline): SGHTA, FQGNSA. The V gene lost 5 bases and the J gene lost 2 bases, with 16 bases spanning the gap. CDR3 sequence (DNA): TGTGCCAGCAGCCTTCGAACAGGGGGGGCCTACAATGAGCAGTTCTTC. It encodes CASSLRTGGAYNEQFF.

This sequence joins TRBV4-2 and TRBJ2-5, with 10 bases matching TRBD2. The J call is uncertain, as TRBJ2-7 better fits the DNA end. The CDR3 spans 16 residues. The germline V gene has CDR1 LGHNA and CDR2 YNFKEQ. The CDR3 DNA follows: TGTGCCAGCAGCCTAGCCGGGACTAGCGATACCTACGAGCAGTACTTC. Protein sequence: CASSLAGTSDTYEQYF.

The rearrangement links TRBV6-1 to TRBJ1-6; 7 bases agree with TRBD1. CDR3 length: 14 residues. Trimming cost V 6 bases and J 8 bases; bases outside gene matches: 7. Germline-derived CDR1 and CDR2 are MNHNS and SASEGT. CDR3 in DNA: TGTGCCAGCAGCCGACAGGGCTCAGATTCACCCCTCCACTTT. This encodes CASSRQGSDSPLHF.

The J gene is TRBJ2-3, the V gene TRBV5-1, with D possibly being TRBD2 (5 bases). V was cut by 4 bases and J by 6 bases, with 12 bases left in between. The CDR3 extends over 13 amino acids. CDR1 is SGHRS and CDR2 is YFSETQ in the germline V gene. CDR3 sequence (DNA): TGCGCCAGCAGCACCTTACTAGGGGATACGCAGTATTTT. It codes for CASSTLLGDTQYF.

J is TRBJ2-4 and V is TRBV11-2; 11 bases are shared with TRBD2. The V and J ends lost 3 bases and 4 bases, in that order; junction bases with no gene match: 5. The CDR3 has 16 amino acids. Germline CDR1 SGHAT, CDR2 FQNNGV. The CDR3 DNA follows: TGTGCCAGCAGCTTGATGGGACTAGCGGATAAAAACATTCAGTACTTC. It codes for CASSLMGLADKNIQYF.

The chain's CDR3 is CASSLVGQSSGANVLTF. The CDR3 coding sequence is TGCGCCAGCAGCTTGGTCGGTCAAAGCTCTGGGGCCAACGTCCTGACTTTC. The V and J genes are TRBV5-1 and TRBJ2-6; D uncertain. The CDR3 has 17 residues. Per the germline V gene, CDR1 is SGHRS and CDR2 is YFSETQ. Trimming stripped 0 bases from V and 0 bases from J, with 10 bases between.

The chain combines TRBV7-6 with TRBJ2-1; a possible D gene is TRBD2 (6 bases). Germline lookup yields CDR1 SGHVS and CDR2 FNYEAQ. The CDR3 sequence is 18 residues long. The V end was cut by 2 bases, the J end by 4 bases, with 21 bases between. For the CDR3, the DNA is TGTGCCAGCAGCTTAATCCAGCCATCGGGAGCGTGGTACAATGAGCAGTTCTTC. This codes for CASSLIQPSGAWYNEQFF.